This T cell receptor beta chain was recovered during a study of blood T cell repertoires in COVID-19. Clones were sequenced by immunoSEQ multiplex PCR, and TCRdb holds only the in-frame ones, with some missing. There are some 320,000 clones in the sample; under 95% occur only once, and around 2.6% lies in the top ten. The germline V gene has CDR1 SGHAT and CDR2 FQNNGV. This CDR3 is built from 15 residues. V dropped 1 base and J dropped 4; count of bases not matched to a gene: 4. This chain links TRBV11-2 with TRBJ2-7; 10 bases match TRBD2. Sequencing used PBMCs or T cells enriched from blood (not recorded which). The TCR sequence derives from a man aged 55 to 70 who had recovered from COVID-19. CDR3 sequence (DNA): TGTGCCAGCAGCTTAGCTTCTAGCGGGAGTTACGAGCAGTACTTC. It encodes CASSLASSGSYEQYF.